Below, 20 T cell receptor beta chains from the same sample are listed, as sequenced in a study of blood T cell repertoires in COVID-19. Some clones are missing from TCRdb's copy, which holds only in-frame ones; the method was immunoSEQ multiplex PCR. The data contain some 670,000 clones, more than 80% of them singletons. Sequenced input: peripheral blood. These receptors originate from a woman aged 18-30 years with acute or convalescent COVID-19.

The chain joins TRBV5-5 to TRBJ2-2, with 7 nucleotides matching TRBD1. Germline V gene lookup returns CDR1 SGHKS and CDR2 YYEKEE (reference sequence). The CDR3 is 13 amino acids. V lost 4 bases and J lost 5; bases outside the gene matches: 2. CDR3 residues: CASSPQGTGELFF. Here the CDR3 DNA reads TGTGCCAGCAGCCCACAGGGGACCGGGGAGCTGTTTTTT.

This clone appeared once. This sequence joins TRBV30 and TRBJ1-2, with D perhaps matching TRBD1 (6 bases). Trimming left V 2 bases short and J 4 bases short, with 14 bases between. Germline assignment: CDR1 GTSNPN and CDR2 SVGIG (reference sequence). This CDR3 has 14 amino acids. The CDR3 is CAWSLSQGAYGYTF. The CDR3 bases are TGTGCCTGGAGTCTATCACAGGGAGCCTATGGCTACACCTTC.

The chain combines TRBV6-5 with TRBJ1-5, with D possibly matching TRBD1 (5 bases). V was cut by 11 bases and J by 4 bases, with 15 bases left in between. Germline V gene data show CDR1 as MNHEY and CDR2 as SVGAGI. CDR3 length: 13 residues. The CDR3 DNA follows: TGTGCCGGGGCCCAGGTGGGAAATCAGCCCCAGCATTTT. The encoded protein is CAGAQVGNQPQHF.

The J gene is TRBJ2-7, the V gene TRBV11-3, with a possible D match to TRBD1 (5 bases). The CDR3 is made up of 16 amino acids. Trimming cost V 0 bases and J 3 bases, with 15 bases left between them. Germline V CDR1 and CDR2: SGHNT, YENEEA. CDR3 DNA sequence: TGTGCCAGCAGCTTAGAGACAGCCCACCACAACTACGAGCAGTACTTC. It is translated as CASSLETAHHNYEQYF.

The gene calls are TRBV19 and TRBJ1-2; TRBD1 agrees at 11 bases. CDR3 length equals 14 residues. Germline CDR1 LNHDA, CDR2 SQIVND (reference sequence). The V gene end was trimmed by 4 bases and the J gene end by 8 bases; junction bases not matched to a gene: 6. Here the CDR3 reads CASSTGQGAYGYTF. The CDR3 bases are TGTGCCAGTAGTACCGGACAGGGGGCATACGGCTACACCTTC.

The chain recombines TRBV3-1 (or the pseudogene TRBV3-2) with TRBJ2-6, with a tentative D call TRBD1 (6 bases). The ends were cut back, 3 bases at V and 4 bases at J, with 10 bases in the middle. The CDR3 has 15 residues. The germline CDR1 and CDR2 sequences are LGHDT and YNNKEL (reference sequence). The CDR3: CASSHQGIGANVLTF. The CDR3 DNA follows: TGTGCCAGCAGCCATCAGGGGATCGGGGCCAACGTCCTGACTTTC.

The rearrangement links TRBV5-6 to TRBJ2-7, with D possibly being TRBD2 (6 bases). This CDR3 has 13 amino acids. The V and J ends lost 4 bases and 0 bases respectively, with 8 bases between them. Germline-derived CDR1 and CDR2 are SGHDT and YYEEEE. In DNA form, the CDR3 reads TGTGCCAGCAGCGGCGGGACCTCCTACGAGCAGTACTTC. Its protein is CASSGGTSYEQYF.

This chain uses TRBV5-5 with TRBJ1-2; D perhaps matches TRBD1 (5 bases). CDR1 and CDR2 from the germline V gene are SGHKS and YYEKEE (reference sequence). V was clipped by 1 base and J by 6 bases, with 7 bases between them. This CDR3 has 12 residues. As DNA, the CDR3 is TGTGCCAGCAGCTTGTGGGGGGATGGCTACACCTTC. It encodes CASSLWGDGYTF.

The chain employs TRBV13 and TRBJ1-1, with 7 bases matching TRBD1. V lost 5 bases, J lost 4 bases, and 7 bases stayed unmatched. The CDR3 contains 14 residues. In germline, CDR1 is PRHDT, CDR2 FYEKMQ (reference sequence). The CDR3: CASSIDRVATEAFF. The CDR3 region has the DNA TGTGCCAGCAGCATTGACAGGGTAGCCACTGAAGCTTTCTTT.

The V call is TRBV24-1, the J call TRBJ1-6; D gene uncertain. V was trimmed by 6 bases and J by 6 bases, leaving 5 bases between them. The CDR3 consists of 12 residues. Per germline, CDR1 KGHDR and CDR2 SFDVKD. The CDR3 sequence is CATSLGNSPLHF. The CDR3 region has the DNA TGTGCCACCAGTCTCGGTAATTCACCCCTCCACTTT.

This clone was found a few times. The gene calls are TRBV6-1 and TRBJ2-3; D is unclear. This CDR3 is built from 14 residues. Between the trimmed V and J ends, which lost 3 bases and 2 bases, there was a span of 9 bases. CDR1 and CDR2 (germline): MNHNS, SASEGT. CDR3 in DNA: TGTGCCAGCAGTGATCGACACGACACAGATACGCAGTATTTT. Encoded protein: CASSDRHDTDTQYF.

The V and J genes are TRBV6-2 or TRBV6-3 and TRBJ1-1; TRBD1 is a possible D gene (5 bases). The CDR3 has 15 amino acids. The germline V gene has CDR1 MNHEY and CDR2 SVGEGT. The V end was cut by 5 bases, the J end by 1 base, with 14 bases between. CDR3 amino acids: CASSHRGLENTEAFF. The CDR3, as DNA: TGTGCCAGCAGTCACCGGGGACTCGAGAACACTGAAGCTTTCTTT.

The chain joins TRBV4-3 to TRBJ1-2; possible D gene TRBD1, 6 bases. V was cut by 4 bases and J by 5 bases, with 11 bases left in between. This CDR3 has 13 amino acids. The V gene's germline CDR1 is LGHNA and CDR2 YSLEER. For the CDR3, the DNA is TGCGCCAGCAGCCGAGGGGGGGCTTATGGCTACACCTTC. Encoded protein: CASSRGGAYGYTF.

The genes are TRBV5-5 and TRBJ1-1; 9 bases align to TRBD1. In germline, CDR1 is SGHKS, CDR2 YYEKEE (reference sequence). V lost 4 bases, J lost 5 bases, and 9 bases stayed unmatched. The CDR3 extends over 15 amino acids. CDR3 residues: CASSPTGGGRTEAFF. The CDR3 DNA reads as TGTGCCAGCAGCCCAACAGGGGGCGGGAGGACTGAAGCTTTCTTT.

This chain joins TRBV21-1 and TRBJ2-3; the table's D gene call, TRBD1, was not cross checked with the DNA. TRBV21-1 is deemed a pseudogene. This CDR3 has 15 amino acids. CDR3 in DNA: TGTGCCAGCAGCAAAGGGCCAGGCCGCACAGATACGCAGTATTTT. Translation: CASSKGPGRTDTQYF.

V and J are TRBV15 and TRBJ1-1; 7 bases are shared with TRBD1. CDR1 is LNHNV and CDR2 is YYDKDF in the germline V gene (reference sequence). The trim removed 5 bases at V and 7 bases at J, leaving 10 bases unmatched. The CDR3 consists of 14 residues. CDR3 residues: CATSEFTTGDEAFF. The CDR3 region has the DNA TGTGCCACCAGCGAGTTTACAACAGGGGATGAAGCTTTCTTT.

The chain carries TRBV6-5 and TRBJ1-5; 11 nucleotides agree with TRBD1. The CDR3 runs 14 residues. Germline CDR1 reads MNHEY; CDR2 reads SVGAGI. V lost 6 bases, J lost 5 bases, and 3 bases stayed unmatched. For the CDR3, the DNA is TGTGCCAGCAGCAGGGGACAGGGGGATCAGCCCCAGCATTTT. Its translation is CASSRGQGDQPQHF.

J is TRBJ1-1 and V is TRBV14; D possibly corresponds to TRBD1 (6 bases). The germline gives CDR1 SGHDN, CDR2 FVKESK. V lost 4 bases and J 1 base, leaving 13 bases between the germline ends. The CDR3 loop spans 15 amino acids. This CDR3 is CASSRNRDGNTEAFF. As DNA, the CDR3 is TGTGCCAGCAGCCGAAACAGGGACGGGAACACTGAAGCTTTCTTT. The complete variable domain, with remaining parts taken from reference TRBV14 and TRBJ1-1, reads EAGVTQFPSHSVIEKGQTVTLRCDPISGHDNLYWYRRVMGKEIKFLLHFVKESKQDESGMPNNRFLAERTGGTYSTLKVQPAELEDSGVYFCASSRNRDGNTEAFFGQGTRLTVV.

The V and J genes are TRBV4-1 and TRBJ1-1; possibly TRBD1 for D (6 bases). The length of the CDR3 is 16 residues. Trimming shortened V by 0 bases and J by 5 bases, and 16 bases separated the two germline ends. Germline lookup yields CDR1 MGHRA and CDR2 YSYEKL. The CDR3 sequence is CASSQDYTTGWTEAFF. The CDR3 nucleotides are TGCGCCAGCAGCCAAGATTATACAACAGGGTGGACTGAAGCTTTCTTT.

The CDR3 protein is CASSFLQGANIQYF. The DNA for the CDR3 is TGCGCCAGCAGCTTTCTGCAGGGGGCGAACATTCAGTACTTC. The chain couples TRBV5-1 to TRBJ2-4; 8 nucleotides match TRBD1. Germline values: CDR1 SGHRS, CDR2 YFSETQ. The CDR3 extends over 14 amino acids. Trimming removed 2 bases from V and 7 bases from J; junction bases left unmatched: 5.